The rows below give T cell receptor beta chains drawn from one sample of a study of T-cell reconstitution after alpha-beta-depleted transplantation in children. TCRdb independently ran MiXCR on the PCR reads; one entry per CDR3 protein. The sample contains 240,000 or so distinct CDR3 sequences, 12% of which appear only once. The sequences come from PBMCs from the stem cell graft donor, collected from the stem cell graft. The receptors shown here come from a human donor who donated a stem cell graft to a child with acute lymphoblastic leukemia. Each CDR3 is given with its conserved first and last residue. A D gene is named only where the DNA matches it firmly. Size values are once, few and many counts, or a class for expanded clones, and some rows have none.

v_gene,d_gene,abundance,j_gene,len,CDR3aa,CDR3nt
TRBV19,TRBD1,few,TRBJ2-7,15,CASSPGTGEGYEQYF,TGTGCCAGTAGTCCTGGGACAGGTGAAGGCTACGAGCAGTACTTC
TRBV20-1,TRBD2,-,TRBJ2-5,16,CSARDPLAVLGETQYF,TGCAGTGCTAGAGATCCCCTAGCGGTCCTGGGGGAGACCCAGTACTTC
TRBV5-1,-,many,TRBJ2-7,14,CASSLTGRDYEQYF,TGCGCCAGCAGCTTGACGGGGCGGGACTACGAGCAGTACTTC
TRBV10-2,-,many,TRBJ2-7,14,CASSEGVNSYEQYF,TGCGCCAGCAGTGAGGGGGTAAACTCCTACGAGCAGTACTTC
TRBV3-1,TRBD1,-,TRBJ2-7,19,CAISSSLQTGRGVNYEQYF,TGTGCCATCAGTTCCTCACTTCAGACAGGGCGAGGGGTAAACTACGAGCAGTACTTC
TRBV3-1,-,many,TRBJ2-2,14,CASSHGTYTGELFF,TGTGCCAGCAGCCACGGCACGTACACCGGGGAGCTGTTTTTT
TRBV5-1,-,many,TRBJ2-7,14,CASSSQGWGYEQYF,TGCGCCAGCAGCTCTCAGGGGTGGGGCTACGAGCAGTACTTC
TRBV6-2/TRBV6-3,-,many,TRBJ2-7,12,CASSYPSREQYF,TGTGCCAGCAGTTATCCCTCTAGGGAGCAGTACTTC
TRBV13,-,-,TRBJ2-1,11,CASSPRGEQFF,TGTGCCAGCAGTCCCAGGGGTGAGCAGTTCTTC
TRBV29-1,-,many,TRBJ2-2,15,CSVVSGPSNTGELFF,TGCAGCGTTGTGAGCGGGCCTTCGAACACCGGGGAGCTGTTTTTT
TRBV5-1,-,many,TRBJ2-3,15,CASSLGWDGTDTQYF,TGCGCCAGCAGCTTGGGATGGGACGGCACAGATACGCAGTATTTT
TRBV6-2/TRBV6-3,TRBD1,many,TRBJ2-2,15,CASSYPTGEAGELFF,TGTGCCAGCAGTTACCCGACAGGGGAGGCCGGGGAGCTGTTTTTT
TRBV28,TRBD1,many,TRBJ2-7,14,CASSNYRGSYEQYF,TGTGCCAGCAGTAACTACAGGGGCTCCTACGAGCAGTACTTC
TRBV30,-,-,TRBJ1-3,14,CAWAGLRTGNTIYF,TGTGCCTGGGCGGGACTGCGGACTGGAAACACCATATATTTT
TRBV19,-,once,TRBJ1-1,19,CASRIDSHPTSPTNTEAFF,TGTGCCAGTAGGATTGATAGTCACCCAACCTCTCCAACTAACACTGAAGCTTTCTTT
TRBV20-1,TRBD1,many,TRBJ2-2,13,CSAKTGFTGELFF,TGCAGTGCTAAGACAGGGTTCACCGGGGAGCTGTTTTTT
TRBV2,TRBD2,many,TRBJ2-7,15,CASKTSGSDRYEQYF,TGTGCCAGCAAAACTAGCGGGAGTGATCGCTACGAGCAGTACTTC
TRBV28,-,many,TRBJ2-4,14,CASSSQGEGGIQYF,TGTGCCAGCAGTTCCCAAGGAGAGGGGGGCATTCAGTACTTC
TRBV29-1,TRBD1,many,TRBJ2-1,14,CSVEVRTGNNEQFF,TGCAGCGTTGAAGTCAGGACAGGCAACAATGAGCAGTTCTTC
TRBV18,-,-,TRBJ1-2,16,CASSPPVIQSHGGYTF,TGTGCCAGCTCACCACCGGTGATACAGTCCCACGGTGGCTACACCTTC
TRBV12-3/TRBV12-4,-,many,TRBJ2-7,11,CASTLGVEQYF,TGTGCCAGCACCTTGGGGGTCGAGCAGTACTTC
TRBV20-1,-,many,TRBJ1-1,11,CSAPRAVEAFF,TGCAGTGCCCCTAGGGCCGTCGAAGCTTTCTTT
TRBV7-6,-,-,TRBJ2-1,15,CASSLSGAVYNEQFF,TGTGCCAGCAGCTTATCGGGGGCCGTCTACAATGAGCAGTTCTTC
TRBV6-6,-,many,TRBJ1-2,13,CASSRDTNYGYTF,TGTGCCAGCAGCAGGGACACTAACTATGGCTACACCTTC
TRBV9,-,-,TRBJ1-5,13,CASSGHADQTQHF,TGTGCCAGCAGCGGGCACGCAGATCAGACCCAGCATTTT
TRBV10-2,-,-,TRBJ2-7,12,CASSSSSYEQCF,TGCGCCAGCAGTTCTTCCAGCTACGAGCAGTGCTTC
TRBV5-6,-,many,TRBJ2-2,13,CASSLVRTGELFF,TGTGCCAGCAGCTTGGTACGGACCGGGGAGCTGTTTTTT
TRBV18,TRBD1,-,TRBJ2-6,15,CASSPGTAGANVLTF,TGTGCCAGCTCACCAGGGACAGCCGGGGCCAACGTCCTGACTTTC
TRBV27,-,many,TRBJ1-2,14,CASSHLGAAYGYTF,TGTGCCAGCAGCCACTTGGGGGCGGCGTATGGCTACACCTTC
TRBV25-1,TRBD2,many,TRBJ2-7,14,CASSDQTSPYEQYF,TGTGCCAGCAGTGACCAGACTAGCCCCTACGAGCAGTACTTC
TRBV7-2,-,many,TRBJ2-1,16,CASSLRPATSGDEQFF,TGTGCCAGCAGCTTACGGCCGGCAACCTCAGGCGATGAGCAGTTCTTC
TRBV20-1,TRBD2,-,TRBJ2-3,16,CSASRTSGLIADTQYF,TGCAGTGCTTCCCGGACTAGCGGGCTCATAGCGGATACGCAGTATTTT
TRBV10-3,-,many,TRBJ2-7,18,CAISGATGGERSSYEQYF,TGTGCCATCAGTGGGGCTACCGGTGGAGAAAGGAGCTCCTACGAGCAGTACTTC
TRBV20-1,-,many,TRBJ2-1,13,CSASGEGANEQFF,TGCAGTGCTAGCGGCGAGGGAGCCAATGAGCAGTTCTTC
TRBV10-2,TRBD1,many,TRBJ2-7,13,CASRQGRSYEQYF,TGCGCCAGTCGACAGGGCCGTTCCTACGAGCAGTACTTC
TRBV10-3,-,many,TRBJ1-6,17,CAISESKGGRHNSPLHF,TGTGCCATCAGTGAGTCGAAAGGGGGGAGGCATAATTCACCCCTCCACTTT
TRBV19,-,-,TRBJ2-2,14,CASIRGKNTGELFF,TGTGCCAGTATAAGGGGGAAGAACACCGGGGAGCTGTTTTTT